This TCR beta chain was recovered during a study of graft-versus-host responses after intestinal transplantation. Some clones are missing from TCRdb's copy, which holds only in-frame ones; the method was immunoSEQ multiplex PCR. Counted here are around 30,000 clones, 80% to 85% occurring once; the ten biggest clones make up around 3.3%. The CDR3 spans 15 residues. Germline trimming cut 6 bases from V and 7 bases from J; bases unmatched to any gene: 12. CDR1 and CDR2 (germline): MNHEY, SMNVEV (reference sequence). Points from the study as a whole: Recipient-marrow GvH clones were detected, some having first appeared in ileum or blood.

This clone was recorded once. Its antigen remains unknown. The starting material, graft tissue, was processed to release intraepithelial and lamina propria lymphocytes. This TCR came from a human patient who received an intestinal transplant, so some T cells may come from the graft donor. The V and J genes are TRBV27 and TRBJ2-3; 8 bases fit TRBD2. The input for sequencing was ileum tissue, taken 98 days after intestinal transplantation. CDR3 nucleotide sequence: TGTGCCAGCAGGTCCGGGGGGGCCGTTTCGAATACGCAGTATTTT. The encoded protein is CASRSGGAVSNTQYF.